The source of this T cell receptor (beta chain) is a study of cytomegalovirus exposure and HLA in healthy donors. Study-wide results and limits: For most TCR beta V segments, an earlier analysis put the productive rate at about 90% or about 30% of the time.

As regards this clone: The antigen is not known.

Primers for the PCR totalled 60 Vbeta and 13 Jbeta. The repertoire was sequenced with immunoSEQ multiplex PCR; TCRdb's copy has only in-frame clones and lacks some. The sample carries roughly 150,000 clones, approximately 80% recorded once. The CDR3 runs to 15 residues. Germline loops: CDR1 MNHEY, CDR2 SVGAGI. V shed 4 bases and J shed 6 bases, with 18 bases lying between them. The clonotype originates from a male donor in good health and CMV-seronegative. Sequenced sample: PBMCs. V is TRBV6-5 and J is TRBJ1-2, with D unresolved. CDR3 in amino acids: CASSFQDQQADGYTF. CDR3 bases: TGTGCCAGCAGTTTTCAAGACCAGCAGGCCGATGGCTACACCTTC.